Below, 7 T cell receptor beta chains from the same sample are listed, as sequenced in a study of blood T cell repertoires in COVID-19. Repertoires were generated with immunoSEQ multiplex PCR, while TCRdb's copy carries only in-frame clones and drops some. The table includes some 200,000 clones, more than 70% detected once. What was sequenced was peripheral blood. The receptors originated from a human donor in a cohort sampled during active COVID-19.

The V gene is TRBV3-1 (or the pseudogene TRBV3-2), the J gene TRBJ2-3; 9 bases are a match to TRBD2. Germline V CDR1 and CDR2: LGHDT, YNNKEL (reference sequence). CDR3 size: 17 residues. Trimming at V came to 1 base and at J to 1 base, leaving 6 bases not matched to a gene. The DNA of the CDR3 is TGTGCCAGCAGCCAAGTAGAAACTAGCGGGCGCACAGATACGCAGTATTTT. Its protein is CASSQVETSGRTDTQYF.

This clone was detected a few times. The rearrangement links TRBV28 to TRBJ1-5; D is ambiguous. Germline assignment: CDR1 MDHEN and CDR2 SYDVKM. V gave up 6 bases and J gave up 3 bases, with 15 bases separating them. The CDR3 extends over 15 amino acids. CDR3 in amino acids: CASSQAGGPNQPQHF. CDR3 in DNA: TGTGCCAGCAGCCAAGCAGGAGGTCCCAATCAGCCCCAGCATTTT.

CDR3: CASSPHRTSGGSSYNEQFF. The DNA for the CDR3 is TGTGCCAGCAGCCCGCACCGGACTAGCGGGGGGAGCTCCTACAATGAGCAGTTCTTC. The gene calls are TRBV7-3 and TRBJ2-1; TRBD2 matches at 14 bases. J lost 0 bases, V lost 5 bases, and 9 bases had no gene match. This CDR3 has 19 amino acids. The germline V gene has CDR1 SGHTA and CDR2 FQGTGA.

The V call is TRBV5-6, the J call TRBJ1-1, with 8 positions matching TRBD1. The germline gives CDR1 SGHDT, CDR2 YYEEEE. The CDR3 sequence is 14 residues long. V shed 3 bases and J 5 bases; nucleotides not matched to a gene: 6. CDR3 amino acids: CASSYGQGGTEAFF. The CDR3, as DNA: TGTGCCAGCAGCTATGGACAGGGTGGGACTGAAGCTTTCTTT.

The V and J genes are TRBV4-3 and TRBJ1-5; 10 bases align to TRBD1. Germline CDR1 is LGHNA and CDR2 is YSLEER. Germline trimming cut 0 bases from V and 5 bases from J; bases unmatched to any gene: 16. This CDR3 comprises 20 residues. This CDR3 reads CASSQDQIEGGQGIYQPQHF. The CDR3 coding sequence is TGCGCCAGCAGCCAAGACCAAATTGAAGGGGGACAGGGGATTTATCAGCCCCAGCATTTT.

This chain joins TRBV4-1 and TRBJ2-1, with D tentatively TRBD1 (6 bases). V was clipped by 3 bases and J by 0 bases, with 9 bases between them. Germline CDR1 reads MGHRA; CDR2 reads YSYEKL. The CDR3 covers 15 residues. The CDR3 nucleotides are TGCGCCAGCAGCCAGACAGGAGTCTCCTACAATGAGCAGTTCTTC. This sequence encodes CASSQTGVSYNEQFF.

The chain combines TRBV9 with TRBJ2-7; a weak D match, TRBD2 (6 bases). In germline, CDR1 is SGDLS, CDR2 YYNGEE. There are 16 residues in the CDR3. The V gene lost 5 bases and the J gene lost 2 bases, with 20 bases spanning the gap. DNA for the CDR3: TGTGCCAGCAGTGGAGGCGGGCGGGATATCACCTACGAGCAGTACTTC. Its translation: CASSGGGRDITYEQYF.